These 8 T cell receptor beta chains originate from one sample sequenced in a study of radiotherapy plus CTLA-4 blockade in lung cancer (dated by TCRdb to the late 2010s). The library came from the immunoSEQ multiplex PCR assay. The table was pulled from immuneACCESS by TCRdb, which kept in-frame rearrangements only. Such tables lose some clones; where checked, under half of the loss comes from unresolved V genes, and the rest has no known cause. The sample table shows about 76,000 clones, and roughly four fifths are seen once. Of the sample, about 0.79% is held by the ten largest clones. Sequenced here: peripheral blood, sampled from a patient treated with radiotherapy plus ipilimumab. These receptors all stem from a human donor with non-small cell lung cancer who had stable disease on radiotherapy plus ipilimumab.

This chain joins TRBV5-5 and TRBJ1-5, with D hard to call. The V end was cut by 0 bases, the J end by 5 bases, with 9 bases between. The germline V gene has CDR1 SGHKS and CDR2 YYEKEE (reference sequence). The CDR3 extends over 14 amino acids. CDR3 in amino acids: CASSLGQYHQPQHF. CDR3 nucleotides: TGTGCCAGCAGCTTGGGGCAGTACCATCAGCCCCAGCATTTT.

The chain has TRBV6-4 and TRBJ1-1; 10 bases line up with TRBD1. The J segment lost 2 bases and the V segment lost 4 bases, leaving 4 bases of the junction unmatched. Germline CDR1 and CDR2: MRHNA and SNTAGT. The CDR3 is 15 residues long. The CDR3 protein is CASSVRDRGNTEAFF. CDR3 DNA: TGTGCCAGCAGTGTCAGGGACAGGGGAAACACTGAAGCTTTCTTT.

The CDR3 here is CASSLGGARARETQYF. In nucleotides, the CDR3 is TGTGCCAGCAGCTTAGGGGGGGCCCGGGCTAGGGAGACCCAGTACTTC. The chain has TRBV11-2 and TRBJ2-5, with D perhaps assigned TRBD1 or TRBD2 (6 bases each). The CDR3 has 16 amino acids. The V gene lost 1 base and the J gene lost 5 bases, with 17 bases spanning the gap. CDR1 is SGHAT and CDR2 is FQNNGV in the germline V gene. Looking up the rest from reference TRBV11-2 and TRBJ2-5 gives the full variable domain: EAGVAQSPRYKIIEKRQSVAFWCNPISGHATLYWYQQILGQGPKLLIQFQNNGVVDDSQLPKDRFSAERLKGVDSTLKIQPAKLEDSAVYLCASSLGGARARETQYFGPGTRLLVL.

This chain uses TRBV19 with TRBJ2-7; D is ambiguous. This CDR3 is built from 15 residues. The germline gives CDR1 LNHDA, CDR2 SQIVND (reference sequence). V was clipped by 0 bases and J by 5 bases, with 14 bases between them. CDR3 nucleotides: TGTGCCAGTAGTATAGATTCGAAGGGTCGCAACGAGCAGTACTTC. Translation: CASSIDSKGRNEQYF. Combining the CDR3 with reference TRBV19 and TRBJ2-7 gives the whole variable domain DGGITQSPKYLFRKEGQNVTLSCEQNLNHDAMYWYRQDPGQGLRLIYYSQIVNDFQKGDIAEGYSVSREKKESFPLTVTSAQKNPTAFYLCASSIDSKGRNEQYFGPGTRLTVT.

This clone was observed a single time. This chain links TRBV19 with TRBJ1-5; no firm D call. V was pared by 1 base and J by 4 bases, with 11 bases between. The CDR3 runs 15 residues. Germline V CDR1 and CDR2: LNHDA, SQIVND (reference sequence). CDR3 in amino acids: CASSIGVADNQPQHF. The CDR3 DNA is TGTGCCAGTAGTATAGGAGTGGCCGATAATCAGCCCCAGCATTTT.

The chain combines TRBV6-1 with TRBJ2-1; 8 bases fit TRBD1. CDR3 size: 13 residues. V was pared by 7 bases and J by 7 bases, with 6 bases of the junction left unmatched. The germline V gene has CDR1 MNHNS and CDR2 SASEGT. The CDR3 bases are TGTGCCAGCACTAAGACAGGGGTGAATGAGCAGTTCTTC. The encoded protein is CASTKTGVNEQFF.

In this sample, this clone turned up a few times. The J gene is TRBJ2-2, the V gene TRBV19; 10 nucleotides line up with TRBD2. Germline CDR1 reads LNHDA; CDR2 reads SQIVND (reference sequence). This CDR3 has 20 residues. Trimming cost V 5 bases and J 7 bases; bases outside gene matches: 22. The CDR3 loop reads CASSLGQIRTSGVSVGELFF. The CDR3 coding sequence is TGTGCCAGTAGTTTGGGACAGATAAGGACTAGCGGAGTATCGGTCGGGGAGCTGTTTTTT.

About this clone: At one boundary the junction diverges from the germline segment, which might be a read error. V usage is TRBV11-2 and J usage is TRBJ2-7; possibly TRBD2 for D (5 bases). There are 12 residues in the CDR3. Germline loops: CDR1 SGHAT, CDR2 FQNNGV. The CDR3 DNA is TGTGCCAGCAGCTTAGTCCGGACTCAGGTAAACTTC. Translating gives CASSLVRTQVNF. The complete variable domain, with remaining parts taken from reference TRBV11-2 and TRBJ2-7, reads EAGVAQSPRYKIIEKRQSVAFWCNPISGHATLYWYQQILGQGPKLLIQFQNNGVVDDSQLPKDRFSAERLKGVDSTLKIQPAKLEDSAVYLCASSLVRTQVNFGPGTRLTVT.